The entry below gives a single T cell receptor beta chain sequence along with its context. The antigen it recognizes is unknown. Per-base qualities were not stored, and no clone one base away is much larger. This sample is drawn from a study of shared clonotypes between healthy human individuals (dated by TCRdb to the early 2020s). Some background on the complete study: Three men and a couple of women, aged 18 to 49 years, made up the cohort. For each donor, three plates each were used for CD4 naive and CD4 memory, two plates were used for CD8 naive, and one plate was used for CD8 memory. Leukapheresis yielded between about 0.9 and 9.5 billion PBMCs per donor. To estimate repertoire size and how much clonotypes are shared between individuals, the study performed deep sequencing of blood TCR repertoires from five healthy adults. Libraries were prepared and TCR repertoires were sequenced by different laboratories using diverse techniques, in order to increase sequencing depth and limit assay-specific biases.

Using the deep immunoSEQ assay, multiplex PCR amplified TCR CDR3 regions from genomic DNA. Extracted genomic DNA from each cell subset was distributed evenly across all wells of several immunoSEQ 96-well plates, and each plate was treated as a replicate. For sorted subsets, each replicate PCR was loaded with 200 ng genomic DNA, equivalent to 30,000 or so T cell genomes. Purified libraries were quantified with a Qubit 3.0 fluorometer, sized on a Bioanalyzer 2100, and re-quantified with the KAPA Library Quantification kit. Every immunoSEQ 96-well plate was sequenced on a dedicated single-read 150-cycle Illumina NextSeq 550 flow cell. On the authors' methods: Because the immunoSEQ output held only junctional sequences and lacked quality scores, the filtering could not match the filtering applied to full-length reads. Sequences were annotated with PyIR, a Python wrapper for IgBLAST v1.9, and V/J genes and CDR3 were assigned using IMGT germline references. Any read was removed if the V/J assignment was weak (E-value above 1e-6), the CDR3 was missing, or the read contained stop codons, out-of-frame junctions, or ambiguous translated residues. V3J clonotypes were defined as sequences sharing an identical inferred V gene, J gene, and CDR3 amino acid sequence. The percentage overlap between two repertoires was calculated by dividing the number of shared unique clonotypes by the size of the smaller repertoire. Three approaches were used to assess repertoire richness: RTK rarefaction, the Chao1 estimator, and Recon v2.1 estimates of unobserved clonotypes. OLGA was used to compute generation probabilities for all TCRbeta clonotypes that the gDNA method yielded from a few donors. This is the immuneACCESS table as TCRdb keeps it, with only in-frame sequences that have V and J called. A part of the clones is gone; compared with another copy, unresolved V genes explain less than half, and the rest is unexplained. V and J calls plus clone size are reproduced from that table; the DNA served to infer D and trimming. This sample has under 2,000,000 clones in its table, and about 95% of those were observed once. The top ten clones comprise 1.2% of the sample.

CD8 naive samples were CD45RO-negative cells positively selected for CCR7, giving a CD45RA+CCR7+ population that excluded TemRA cells. Healthy HIV-negative adults with no recently reported acute infections or vaccinations were included as donors. All donors were Caucasian adults living in Nashville, Tennessee, USA. Blood was obtained by leukapheresis, after which PBMCs were separated by Ficoll-Histopaque density gradient centrifugation and cryopreserved in liquid nitrogen vapor phase. Purity and quantity of every magnetically sorted T cell population were checked by analytical flow cytometry. Each sorted fraction had its genomic DNA isolated and then quantified by UV absorbance on a Nanodrop 2000c. General conclusions and limits of the study: Compared with non-shared clonotypes, the clonotypes found in all four sorted-subset donors had higher generation probabilities. Pairwise subsampling indicated that sequencing depth was expected to affect the degree of clonotype sharing among donors. Even with the large sequencing depth, rarefaction of the sorted-subset datasets indicated that sequencing was incomplete. The small number of donors limited the genetic and exposure-history diversity represented. About 5% of naive CD4, 3% to 3.5% of naive CD8, roughly 2.4% of memory CD4, and approximately 0.4% of memory CD8 clonotypes were shared across several donors. Sampling was limited to blood, and TCR repertoires in tissue likely differ from TCR repertoires in blood. Naive subsets generally had larger estimated clonotype richness than memory subsets.

The sequenced material came from naive CD8+ T cells sorted from blood. According to the study, the label for this sample's cell subset or site signals: CD45RA+CCR7+. The source of this sequence is a man aged 18-30 years in good health.

The nucleotide sequence reads TGTGCCAGCAGTTTTCCCAGGGATCCGGGTGGCTACACCTTC. Translated, it gives CASSFPRDPGGYTF. The chain joins TRBV28 to TRBJ1-2; a tentative D match to TRBD1 spans 5 bases. The CDR3 runs 14 residues from the cysteine to the phenylalanine. Just the 42-base CDR3 DNA is kept, in frame starting at base 1. Trimming at the junction amounts to 3 bases on V and 7 bases on J, and the germline ends lie 15 bases apart. Via the germline V gene, CDR1 is MDHEN and CDR2 SYDVKM.